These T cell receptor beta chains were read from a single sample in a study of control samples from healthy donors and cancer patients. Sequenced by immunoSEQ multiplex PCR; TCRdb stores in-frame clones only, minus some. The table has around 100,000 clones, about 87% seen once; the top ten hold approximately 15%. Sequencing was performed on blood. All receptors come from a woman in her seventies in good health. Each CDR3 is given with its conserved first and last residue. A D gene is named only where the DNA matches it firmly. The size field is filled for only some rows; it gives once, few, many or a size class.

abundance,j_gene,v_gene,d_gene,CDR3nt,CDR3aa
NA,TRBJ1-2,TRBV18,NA,TGTGCCAGCTCTCAAGGGGGGTACGGCTACACCTTC,CASSQGGYGYTF
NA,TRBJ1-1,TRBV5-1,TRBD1,TGCGCCAGCAACCCTGGGGGAAGGGGGCATACTGAAGCTTTCTTT,CASNPGGRGHTEAFF
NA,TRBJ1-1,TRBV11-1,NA,TGTGCCAGCACCCGAGGACTTGTAACTGAAGCTTTCTTT,CASTRGLVTEAFF
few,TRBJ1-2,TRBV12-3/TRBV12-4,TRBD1,TGTGCCAGCAGTGAGGACAGGTTCTATGGCTACACCTTC,CASSEDRFYGYTF
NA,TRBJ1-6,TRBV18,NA,TGTGCCAGCTCACCACCTGGGGGGGATAATTCACCCCTCCACTTT,CASSPPGGDNSPLHF
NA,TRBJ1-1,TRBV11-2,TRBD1,TGTGCCAGCAGCTCCCCGGGACAGGGAGATACTGAAGCTTTCTTT,CASSSPGQGDTEAFF
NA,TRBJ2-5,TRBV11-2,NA,TGTGCCAGCAGCTTCAGACACATAAGCCAAGAGACCCAGTACTTC,CASSFRHISQETQYF
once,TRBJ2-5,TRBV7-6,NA,TGTGCCAGCAGCTTCTGGGGAGAGACCCAGTACTTC,CASSFWGETQYF
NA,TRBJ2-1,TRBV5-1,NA,TGCGCCAGCAGGGATGGGACGTCGTACAATGAGCAGTTCTTC,CASRDGTSYNEQFF
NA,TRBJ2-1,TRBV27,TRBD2,TGTGCCAGCAGTTCCTCCGCACTAGCGGGGGGGCAGGGTGAGCAGTTCTTC,CASSSSALAGGQGEQFF
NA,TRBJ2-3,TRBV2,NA,TGTGCCAGCAGTGATGTACCCCTCCCTAGTAGTCCAGATACGCAGTATTTT,CASSDVPLPSSPDTQYF
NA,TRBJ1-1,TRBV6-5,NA,TGTGCCAGCAGGGTTCGCCCGGGACAAAACACTGAAGCTTTCTTT,CASRVRPGQNTEAFF
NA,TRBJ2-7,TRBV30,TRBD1,TGTGCCTGGAGTCACTCGGGACAGGGTATCTACGAGCAGTACTTC,CAWSHSGQGIYEQYF
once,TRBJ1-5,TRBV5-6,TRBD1,TGTGCCAGCAGCTGGGGGACAGGGAATAATCAGCCCCAGCATTTT,CASSWGTGNNQPQHF
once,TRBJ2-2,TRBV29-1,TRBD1,TGCAGCGCCGCGAAGACCGGGACAGATCCCACCGGGGAGCTGTTTTTT,CSAAKTGTDPTGELFF
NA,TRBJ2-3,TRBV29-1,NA,TGCAGCGTTGTAGGAGGGGGGGTCCCGGATACGCAGTATTTT,CSVVGGGVPDTQYF
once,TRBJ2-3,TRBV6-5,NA,TGTGCCAGCAGTCTACTAGGAGGGGGCACAGATACGCAGTATTTT,CASSLLGGGTDTQYF
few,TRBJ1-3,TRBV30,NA,TGTGCCTGGAGGCGAGACGGGAACACCATATATTTT,CAWRRDGNTIYF
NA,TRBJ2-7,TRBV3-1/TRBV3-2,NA,TGTGCCAGCAGCCAAGGATTTGGAGAGCAGTACTTC,CASSQGFGEQYF
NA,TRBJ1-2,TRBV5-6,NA,TGTGCCAGCAACCCCTCCAGAATCACAGGGGGCTACACCTTC,CASNPSRITGGYTF
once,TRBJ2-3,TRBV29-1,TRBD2,TGCAGCGTTGAGGCGCGGGGGGCAGATACGCAGTATTTT,CSVEARGADTQYF
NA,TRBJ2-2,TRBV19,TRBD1,TGTGCCGCCAAGGGACAGCTGAACACCGGGGAGCTGTTTTTT,CAAKGQLNTGELFF
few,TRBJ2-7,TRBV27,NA,TGTGCCAGCAGATCGTATGGGTTCGGCGAGCAGTACTTC,CASRSYGFGEQYF
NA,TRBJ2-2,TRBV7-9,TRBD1,TGTGCCAGCAGCCGGGACAGGGGGGATCCCGGGGAGCTGTTTTTT,CASSRDRGDPGELFF
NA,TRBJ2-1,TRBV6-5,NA,TGTGCCAGTGGGGCCCTCAAGGGAAGTGAGCAGTTCTTC,CASGALKGSEQFF
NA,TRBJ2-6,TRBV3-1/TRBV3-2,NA,TGTGCCAGCAGCCGGGGGTTGGACAGCTCTGGGGCCAACGTCCTGACTTTC,CASSRGLDSSGANVLTF